Below, one T cell receptor (beta chain) is given with its context. What this receptor recognizes is not known. No much larger clonotype is one base removed from it; base qualities were not supplied. This sample is part of a study of Ad26.COV2.S vaccination and SARS-CoV-2 variants listed by TCRdb under 2021. Regarding the research as a whole: Donors in the vaccine arm were drawn from COV1001, a multicentre, randomized, double-blind, placebo-controlled phase I-IIa trial testing Ad26.COV2.S in healthy adults. Sequencing of the TCRbeta repertoire served to evaluate the specificity and breadth of SARS-CoV-2-reactive T cell receptors following Ad26.COV2.S vaccination. A total of around 32 samples were included in the TCR-sequenced set, comprising 19 Ad26.COV2.S vaccine recipients, 5 placebo recipients and 8 SARS-CoV-2 convalescent individuals. Trial participants were randomized into five groups of five, in which low-dose or high-dose Ad26.COV2.S was given once or twice, or placebo was given on both occasions. Ad26.COV2.S was given intramuscularly at 5x10^10 or 1x10^11 viral particles, as a single shot or as two shots 56 days apart. Throughout the experiments and outcome assessment, investigators stayed blinded to trial group allocation.

What the research found in general, with its limitations: It was noted by the authors that total T cell responses may have been underestimated by the TCR breadth and depth analyses. The study was not powered for comparison of responses between vaccine doses or regimens. Compared with placebo recipients, Ad26.COV2.S recipients showed higher spike-specific TCR breadth (P = 0.0014). Vaccine and placebo recipients had comparable non-spike TCR breadth, which fits with the vaccine containing only spike. Substantial breadth of spike-specific CD8+ and CD4+ T cell responses was reported after vaccination.

Including the terminal cysteine and phenylalanine, the CDR3 comprises 14 residues. Only CDR3 DNA remains: 42 bases, in frame from the first base. V is cut by 4 bases and J by 1 base, and the space between the germline ends is 13 bases. Reading the germline V gene gives CDR1 SQVTM and CDR2 ANQGSEA. The immunoSEQ Assay was used to sequence TCRbeta CDR3 regions. After extraction, genomic DNA underwent amplification by bias-controlled multiplex PCR, followed by high-throughput sequencing. The authors' analysis ran thus. To quantify the absolute abundance of every unique TCRbeta CDR3 region, sequences were collapsed and filtered. T cell fraction was estimated by normalization of TCRbeta template counts to usable DNA, with usable DNA being measured through amplification of reference genes present in all nucleated cells. Repertoire TCRs were annotated as SARS-CoV-2-specific by exact matching of V gene, CDR3 amino acid sequence and J gene to a known reactive TCR set. The reference SARS-CoV-2 TCR set was obtained from MIRA and was filtered for enrichment in COVID-19-positive ImmuneCODE repertoires, whereby public or cross-reactive TCRs were removed. Using the MIRA antigens, annotated TCRs were further analysed by specific ORF or by position within an ORF. Depth was the summed frequency of annotated unique rearrangements, while breadth was defined as annotated unique rearrangements over total unique productive rearrangements. Group comparisons of TCR breadth used two-sided Wilcoxon rank-sum tests. TCRdb carries this immuneACCESS record with in-frame sequences only. Its versions omit some clonotypes, under half of them owing to an unresolved V gene in the studies checked, with the rest unexplained. The V and J calls and the clone size are those of that table, but D and trimming were determined from the DNA. In all, the sample holds 300,000 to 400,000 clones, and 85% of those were seen once. The ten biggest clones cover 2.1% of the sample.

The treatment or condition label corresponds to: some 20 received Ad26.COV2.S at low or high dose, single or two shots; 5 received placebo; per-sample allocation not given. For vaccine and placebo recipients, the sequenced repertoires came from samples collected on day 63 after the first injection. Cohort 1b enrolled 25 to 30 adults aged 18-55 years at a single site in Boston, USA, between 29 July and 7 August 2020. As a vaccine, Ad26.COV2.S was a replication-incompetent adenovirus type 26 vector that expressed a prefusion-stabilized SARS-CoV-2 spike protein derived from the original Wuhan strain.

The chain is encoded by TRBV29-1 joined to TRBJ2-5, and perhaps TRBD2 as D gene, on 6 matching bases. This TCR came from a person aged 18-60 years who received the Ad26.COV2.S COVID-19 vaccine or a placebo. This sample comprised peripheral blood, obtained in a trial of Ad26.COV2.S vaccine versus placebo. CDR3 sequence: CSVVGTEIQETQYF. Read as DNA, the sequence is TGCAGCGTTGTTGGGACTGAGATCCAAGAGACCCAGTACTTC.